The following is a TCR beta chain sequence with its context. Its specificity is not known. The record originates from a study of shared clonotypes between healthy human individuals. Whole-study context: The donor group consisted of two women and a few men, aged 18 to 49. Per donor, three plates held CD4 naive cells, three held CD4 memory, two held CD8 naive and one held CD8 memory.

Using immunoSEQ multiplex PCR, the repertoire was profiled, and TCRdb retains in-frame clones only, with some absent. The table includes about 1,500,000 clones, about 96% detected once. The germline CDR1 and CDR2 sequences are SNHLY and FYNNEI. The CDR3 runs 18 residues. Between the trimmed V and J ends, which lost 6 bases and 0 bases, there was a span of 22 bases. Broader study findings: Shared across a few donors were around 5% of the naive CD4 clonotypes.

The specimen sequenced was naive CD4+ T cells sorted from blood. Subset noted: CD45RA+ positively selected. The source is a man aged 25-40 years in good health. The rearrangement uses TRBV2 and TRBJ2-3, with D possibly called TRBD1 or TRBD2 (7 bases each). The CDR3 nucleotides are TGTGCCAGCAGCCTCAAGCGGGGACAGAGATCAAGCACAGATACGCAGTATTTT. Its protein is CASSLKRGQRSSTDTQYF. Full variable domain (rest looked up from reference TRBV2 and TRBJ2-3): EPEVTQTPSHQVTQMGQEVILRCVPISNHLYFYWYRQILGQKVEFLVSFYNNEISEKSEIFDDQFSVERPDGSNFTLKIRSTKLEDSAMYFCASSLKRGQRSSTDTQYFGPGTRLTVL.